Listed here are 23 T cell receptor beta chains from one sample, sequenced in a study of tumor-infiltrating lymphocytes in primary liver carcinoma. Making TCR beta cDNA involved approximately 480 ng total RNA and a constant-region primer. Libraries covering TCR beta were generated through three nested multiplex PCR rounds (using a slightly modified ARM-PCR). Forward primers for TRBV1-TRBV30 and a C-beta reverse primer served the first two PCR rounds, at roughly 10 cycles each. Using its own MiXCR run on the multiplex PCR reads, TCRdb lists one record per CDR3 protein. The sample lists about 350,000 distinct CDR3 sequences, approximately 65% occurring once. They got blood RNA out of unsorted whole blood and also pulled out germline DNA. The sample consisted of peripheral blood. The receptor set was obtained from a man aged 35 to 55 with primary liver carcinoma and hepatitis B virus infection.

The CDR3 reads CASSAPSGIVYNEQFF. Here the CDR3 DNA reads TGTGCCAGCAGTGCCCCTAGCGGGATAGTCTACAATGAGCAGTTCTTC. The chain uses TRBV6-1 and TRBJ2-1; TRBD2 aligns across 9 bases. The germline V gene has CDR1 MNHNS and CDR2 SASEGT. J was trimmed by 3 bases and V by 4 bases; bases with no gene match: 7. The CDR3 totals 16 residues.

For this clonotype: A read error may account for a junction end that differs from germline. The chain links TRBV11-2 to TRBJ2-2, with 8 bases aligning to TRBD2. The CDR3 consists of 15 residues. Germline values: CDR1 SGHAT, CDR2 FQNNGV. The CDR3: CASSPIPGRAGEMFF. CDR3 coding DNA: TGCGCCAGCAGCCCTATACCCGGGAGGGCCGGGGAGATGTTTTTT. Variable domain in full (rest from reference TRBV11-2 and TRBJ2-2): EAGVAQSPRYKIIEKRQSVAFWCNPISGHATLYWYQQILGQGPKLLIQFQNNGVVDDSQLPKDRFSAERLKGVDSTLKIQPAKLEDSAVYLCASSPIPGRAGEMFFGEGSRLTVL.

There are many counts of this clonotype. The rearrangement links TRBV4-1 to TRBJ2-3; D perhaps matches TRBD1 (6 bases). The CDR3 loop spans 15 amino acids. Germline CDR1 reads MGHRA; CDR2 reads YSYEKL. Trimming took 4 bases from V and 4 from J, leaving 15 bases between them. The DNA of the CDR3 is TGCGCCAGCAGCCCCCAATTGGGGGCGGCAGATACGCAGTATTTT. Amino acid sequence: CASSPQLGAADTQYF.

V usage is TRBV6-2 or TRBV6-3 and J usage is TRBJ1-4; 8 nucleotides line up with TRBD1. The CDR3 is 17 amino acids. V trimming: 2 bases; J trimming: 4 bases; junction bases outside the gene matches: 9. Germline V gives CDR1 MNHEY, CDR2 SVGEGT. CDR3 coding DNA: TGTGCCAGCAGTTACCCCTCCGGACAGGGAGGTAATGAAAAACTGTTTTTT. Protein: CASSYPSGQGGNEKLFF.

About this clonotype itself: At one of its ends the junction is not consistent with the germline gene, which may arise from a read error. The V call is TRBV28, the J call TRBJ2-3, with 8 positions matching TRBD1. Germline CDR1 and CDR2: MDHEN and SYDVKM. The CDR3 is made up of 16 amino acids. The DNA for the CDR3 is TGTGCCAGCAGTTTGACAGGGGATAGTAGCACAGATACGAAGTATTTT. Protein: CASSLTGDSSTDTKYF.

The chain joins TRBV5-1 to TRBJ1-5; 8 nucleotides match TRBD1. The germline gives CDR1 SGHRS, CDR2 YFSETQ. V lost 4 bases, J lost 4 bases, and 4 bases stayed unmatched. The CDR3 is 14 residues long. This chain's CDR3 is CASSPRQGNQPQHF. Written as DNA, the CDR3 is TGCGCCAGCAGCCCTAGACAGGGGAATCAGCCCCAGCATTTT.

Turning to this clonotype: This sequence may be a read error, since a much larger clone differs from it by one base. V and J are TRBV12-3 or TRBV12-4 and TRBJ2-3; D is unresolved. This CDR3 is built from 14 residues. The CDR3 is CAGSLELGEDTQYF. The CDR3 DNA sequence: TGTGCCGGCAGTTTGGAGCTAGGTGAAGATACGCAGTATTTT.

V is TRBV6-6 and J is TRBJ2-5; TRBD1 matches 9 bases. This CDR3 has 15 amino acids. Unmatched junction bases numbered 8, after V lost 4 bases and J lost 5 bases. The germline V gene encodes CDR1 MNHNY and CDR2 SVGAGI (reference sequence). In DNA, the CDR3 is TGTGCCAGCAGTTTGAGGGACAGGGCAATGGAGACCCAGTACTTC. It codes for CASSLRDRAMETQYF.

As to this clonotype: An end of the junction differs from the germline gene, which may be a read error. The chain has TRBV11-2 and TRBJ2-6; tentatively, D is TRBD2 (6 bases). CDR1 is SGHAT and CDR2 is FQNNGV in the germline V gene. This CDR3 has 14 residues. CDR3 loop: CVSSRDSGAHVLTF. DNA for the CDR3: TGTGTCAGCAGCCGGGACTCTGGGGCCCACGTCCTGACTTTC.

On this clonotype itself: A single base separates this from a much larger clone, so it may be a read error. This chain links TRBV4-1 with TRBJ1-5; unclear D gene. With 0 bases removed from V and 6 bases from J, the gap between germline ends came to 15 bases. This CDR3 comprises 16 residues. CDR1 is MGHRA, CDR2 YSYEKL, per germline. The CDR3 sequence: CASSQEPLPIGQPQHF. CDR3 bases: TGCGCCAGCAGCCAAGAGCCACTCCCGATTGGTCAGCCCCAGCATTTT.

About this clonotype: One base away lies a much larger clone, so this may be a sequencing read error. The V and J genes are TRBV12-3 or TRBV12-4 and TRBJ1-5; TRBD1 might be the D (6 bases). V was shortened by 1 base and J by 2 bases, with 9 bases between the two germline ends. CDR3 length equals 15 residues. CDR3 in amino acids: CASSLGDIGNQPQHF. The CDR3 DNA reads TGTGCCAGCAGTTTAGGGGACATTGGCAATCAGCCCCAGCATTTT.

In nucleotides, the CDR3 is TGTGCCAGCAGTTTGGGGGGGCCTGGGTTGGAGACCCAGTACTTC. Protein: CASSLGGPGLETQYF. The chain couples TRBV28 to TRBJ2-5; D possibly corresponds to TRBD2 (7 bases). V was clipped by 3 bases and J by 5 bases, with 16 bases between them. The V gene's germline CDR1 is MDHEN and CDR2 SYDVKM. This CDR3 spans 15 amino acids. Drawing the rest from reference TRBV28 and TRBJ2-5, the complete variable domain is DVKVTQSSRYLVKRTGEKVFLECVQDMDHENMFWYRQDPGLGLRLIYFSYDVKMKEKGDIPEGYSVSREKKERFSLILESASTNQTSMYLCASSLGGPGLETQYFGPGTRLLVL.

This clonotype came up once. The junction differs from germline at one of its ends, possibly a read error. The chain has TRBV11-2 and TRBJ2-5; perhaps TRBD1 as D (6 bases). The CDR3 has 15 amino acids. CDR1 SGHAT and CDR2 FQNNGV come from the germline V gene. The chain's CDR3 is CAGSLGQGRWETQNF. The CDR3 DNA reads TGTGCCGGCAGCTTAGGCCAGGGGCGGTGGGAGACCCAGAACTTC.

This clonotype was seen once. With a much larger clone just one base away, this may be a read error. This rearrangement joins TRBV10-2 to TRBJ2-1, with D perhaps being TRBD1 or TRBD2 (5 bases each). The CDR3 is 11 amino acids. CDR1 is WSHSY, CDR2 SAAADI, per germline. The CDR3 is CASNIRDGPVF. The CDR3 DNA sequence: TGCGCCAGCAACATCCGGGACGGACCGGTCTTC.

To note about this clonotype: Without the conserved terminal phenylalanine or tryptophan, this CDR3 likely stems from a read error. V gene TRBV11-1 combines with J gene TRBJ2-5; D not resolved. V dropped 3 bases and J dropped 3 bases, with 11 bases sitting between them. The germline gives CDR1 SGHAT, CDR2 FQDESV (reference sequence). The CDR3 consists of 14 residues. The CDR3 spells CASSFELKEETQYL. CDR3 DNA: TGTGCCAGCAGCTTCGAACTCAAAGAAGAGACCCAGTACTTA.

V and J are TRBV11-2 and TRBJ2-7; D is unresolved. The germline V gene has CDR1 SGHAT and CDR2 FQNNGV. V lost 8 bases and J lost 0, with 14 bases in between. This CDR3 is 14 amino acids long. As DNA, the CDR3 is TGTGCCAGCGGCCAGAACTATAGCTCCTACGAGCAGTACTTC. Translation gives CASGQNYSSYEQYF.

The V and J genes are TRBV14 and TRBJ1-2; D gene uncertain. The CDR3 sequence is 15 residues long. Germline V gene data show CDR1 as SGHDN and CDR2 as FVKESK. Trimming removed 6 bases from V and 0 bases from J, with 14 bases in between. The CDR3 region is CASSLIWGANYGYTF. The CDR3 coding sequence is TGTGCCAGCAGTCTCATATGGGGAGCTAACTATGGCTACACCTTC.

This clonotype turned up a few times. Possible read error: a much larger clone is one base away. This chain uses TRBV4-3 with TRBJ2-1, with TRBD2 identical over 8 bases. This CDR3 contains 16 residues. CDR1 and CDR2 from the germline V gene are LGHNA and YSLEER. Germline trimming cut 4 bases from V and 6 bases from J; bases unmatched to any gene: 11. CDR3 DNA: TGCGCCAGCAGCCCCTGGGCGGGAGGATACGGCAATGAGCAGTTCTTC. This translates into CASSPWAGGYGNEQFF.

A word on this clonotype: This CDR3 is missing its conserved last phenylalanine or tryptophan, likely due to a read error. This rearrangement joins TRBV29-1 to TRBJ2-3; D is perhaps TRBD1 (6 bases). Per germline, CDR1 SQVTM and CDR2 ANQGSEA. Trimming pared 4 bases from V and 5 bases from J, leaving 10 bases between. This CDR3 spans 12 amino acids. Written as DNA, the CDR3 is TGCAGCGTTGGATGGGGACAAGATACGCAGTATTCT. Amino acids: CSVGWGQDTQYS.

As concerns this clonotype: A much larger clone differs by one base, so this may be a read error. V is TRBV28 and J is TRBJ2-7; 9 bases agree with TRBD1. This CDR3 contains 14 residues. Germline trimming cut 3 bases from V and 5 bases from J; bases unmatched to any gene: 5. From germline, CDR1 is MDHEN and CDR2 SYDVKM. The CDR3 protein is CASSFLQGANEQYF. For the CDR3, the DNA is TGTGCCAGCAGTTTTTTACAGGGGGCCAACGAGCAGTACTTC.

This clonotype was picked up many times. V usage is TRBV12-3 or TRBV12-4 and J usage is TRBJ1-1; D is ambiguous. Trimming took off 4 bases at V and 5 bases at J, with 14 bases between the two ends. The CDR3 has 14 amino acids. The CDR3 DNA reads TGTGCCAGCAGTTACAAGTTGGGAACGACTGAAGCTTTCTTT. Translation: CASSYKLGTTEAFF.

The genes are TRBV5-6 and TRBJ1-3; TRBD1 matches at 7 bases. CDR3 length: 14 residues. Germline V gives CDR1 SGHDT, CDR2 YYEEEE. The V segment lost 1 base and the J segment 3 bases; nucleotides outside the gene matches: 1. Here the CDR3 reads CASSLRGHGNTIYF. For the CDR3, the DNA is TGTGCCAGCAGCTTGAGGGGGCATGGAAACACCATATATTTT.

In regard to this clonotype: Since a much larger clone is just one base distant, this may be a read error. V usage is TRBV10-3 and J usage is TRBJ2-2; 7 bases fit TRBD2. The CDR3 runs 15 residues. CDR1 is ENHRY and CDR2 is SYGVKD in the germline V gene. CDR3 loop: CAISGIAGNTGGLFF. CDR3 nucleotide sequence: TGTGCCATCAGTGGAATAGCGGGTAACACCGGGGGGCTGTTTTTT.